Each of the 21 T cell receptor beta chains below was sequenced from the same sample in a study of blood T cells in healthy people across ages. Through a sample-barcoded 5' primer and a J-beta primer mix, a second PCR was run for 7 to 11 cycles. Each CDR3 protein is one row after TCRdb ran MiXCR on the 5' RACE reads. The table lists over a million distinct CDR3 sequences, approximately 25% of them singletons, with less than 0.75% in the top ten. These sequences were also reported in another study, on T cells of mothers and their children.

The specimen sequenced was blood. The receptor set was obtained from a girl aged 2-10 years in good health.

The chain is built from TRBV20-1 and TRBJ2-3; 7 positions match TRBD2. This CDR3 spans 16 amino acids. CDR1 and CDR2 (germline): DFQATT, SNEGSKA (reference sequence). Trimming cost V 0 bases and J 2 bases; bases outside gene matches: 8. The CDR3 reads CSARDRLAENTDTQYF. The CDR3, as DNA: TGCAGTGCTAGAGATCGCCTAGCGGAAAACACAGATACGCAGTATTTT.

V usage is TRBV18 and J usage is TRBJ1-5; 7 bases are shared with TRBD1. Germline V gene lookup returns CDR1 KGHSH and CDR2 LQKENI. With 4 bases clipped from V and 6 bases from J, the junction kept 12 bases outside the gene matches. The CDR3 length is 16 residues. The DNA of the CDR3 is TGTGCCAGCTCACAGACAGGGAATAATCCGGGTCAGCCCCAGCATTTT. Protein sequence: CASSQTGNNPGQPQHF.

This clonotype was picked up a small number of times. Here the CDR3 reads CASSIHLDPAGIYYEQYF. The CDR3 DNA reads as TGTGCCAGTAGTATTCACCTAGACCCGGCGGGGATTTACTACGAGCAGTACTTC. This chain connects TRBV19 to TRBJ2-7; possibly TRBD2 for D (6 bases). Trimming removed 3 bases at V and 3 bases at J, with 24 bases between. The CDR3 sequence is 18 residues long. Per germline, CDR1 LNHDA and CDR2 SQIVND (reference sequence).

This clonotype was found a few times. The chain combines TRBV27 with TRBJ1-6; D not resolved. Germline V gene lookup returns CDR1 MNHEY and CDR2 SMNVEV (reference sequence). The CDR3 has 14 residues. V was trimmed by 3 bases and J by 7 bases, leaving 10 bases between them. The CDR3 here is CASSFPGPNSPLHF. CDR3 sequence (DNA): TGTGCCAGCAGTTTCCCTGGACCCAATTCACCCCTCCACTTT.

CDR3 nucleotide sequence: TGTGCCAGCAGCTTTCCGGGACTGACGGCAGATACGCAGTATTTT. Its protein product is CASSFPGLTADTQYF. This chain uses TRBV7-2 with TRBJ2-3; D is perhaps TRBD2 (6 bases). Trimming took off 3 bases at V and 4 bases at J, with 14 bases between the two ends. The CDR3 extends over 15 amino acids. CDR1 and CDR2 from the germline V gene are SGHTA and FQGNSA.

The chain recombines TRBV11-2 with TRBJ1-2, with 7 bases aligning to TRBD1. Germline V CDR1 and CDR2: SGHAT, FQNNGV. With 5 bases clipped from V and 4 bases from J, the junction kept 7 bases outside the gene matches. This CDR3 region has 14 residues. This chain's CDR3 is CASSAGQSRYGYTF. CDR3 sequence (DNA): TGTGCCAGCAGCGCGGGACAGAGCCGCTATGGCTACACCTTC.

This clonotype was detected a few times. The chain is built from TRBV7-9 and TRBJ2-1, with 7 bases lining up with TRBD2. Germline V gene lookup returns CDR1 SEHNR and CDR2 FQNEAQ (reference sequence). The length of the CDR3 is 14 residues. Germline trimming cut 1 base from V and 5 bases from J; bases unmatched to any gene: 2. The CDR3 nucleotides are TGTGCCAGCAGCTTAGAGCTAGCGGACAATGAGCAGTTCTTC. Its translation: CASSLELADNEQFF.

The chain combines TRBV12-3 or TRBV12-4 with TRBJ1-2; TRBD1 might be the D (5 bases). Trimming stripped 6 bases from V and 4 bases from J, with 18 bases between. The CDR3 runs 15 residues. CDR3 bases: TGTGCCAGCAGCCCCACTACGGGAGACAGCTATGGCTACACCTTC. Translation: CASSPTTGDSYGYTF.

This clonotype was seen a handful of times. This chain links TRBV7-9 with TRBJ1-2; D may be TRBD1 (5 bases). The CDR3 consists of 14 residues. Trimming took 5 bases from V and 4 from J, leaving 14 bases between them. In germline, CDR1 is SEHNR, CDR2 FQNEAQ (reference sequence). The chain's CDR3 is CASSGWGKGYGYTF. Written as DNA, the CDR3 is TGTGCCAGCAGCGGCTGGGGCAAAGGCTATGGCTACACCTTC.

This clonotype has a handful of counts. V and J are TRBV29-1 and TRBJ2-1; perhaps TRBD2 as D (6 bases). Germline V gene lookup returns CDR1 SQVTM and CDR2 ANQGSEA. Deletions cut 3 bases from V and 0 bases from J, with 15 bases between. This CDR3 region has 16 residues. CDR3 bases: TGCAGCGTTGAGGGGGGATTGAGCGGCTCCTACAATGAGCAGTTCTTC. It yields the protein CSVEGGLSGSYNEQFF.

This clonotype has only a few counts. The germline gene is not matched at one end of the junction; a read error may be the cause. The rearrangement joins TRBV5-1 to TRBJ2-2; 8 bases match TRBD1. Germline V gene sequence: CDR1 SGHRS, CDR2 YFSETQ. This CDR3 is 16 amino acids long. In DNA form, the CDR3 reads TGCGCCAGCAGTTTTCTCCCGACAGGGGAAACCGGGGAGCTGCTTTTT. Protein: CASSFLPTGETGELLF.

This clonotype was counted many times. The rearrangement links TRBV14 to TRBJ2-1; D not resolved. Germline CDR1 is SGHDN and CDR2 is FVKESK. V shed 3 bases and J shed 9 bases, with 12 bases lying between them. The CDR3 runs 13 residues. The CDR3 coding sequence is TGTGCCAGCAGCCACTACTCTTTATTTGAGCAGTTCTTC. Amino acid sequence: CASSHYSLFEQFF.

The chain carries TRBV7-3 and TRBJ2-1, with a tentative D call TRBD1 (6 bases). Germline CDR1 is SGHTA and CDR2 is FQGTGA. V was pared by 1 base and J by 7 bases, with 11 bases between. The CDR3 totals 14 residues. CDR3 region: CASSLMGDRNEQFF. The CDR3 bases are TGTGCCAGCAGCTTAATGGGAGACAGGAATGAGCAGTTCTTC.

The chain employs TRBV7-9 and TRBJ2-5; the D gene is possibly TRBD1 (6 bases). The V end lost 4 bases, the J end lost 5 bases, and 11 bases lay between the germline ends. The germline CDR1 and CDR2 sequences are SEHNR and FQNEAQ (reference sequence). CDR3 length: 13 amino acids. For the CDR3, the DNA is TGTGCCAGCAGCTCCAGGGGACCGGAGACCCAGTACTTC. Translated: CASSSRGPETQYF.

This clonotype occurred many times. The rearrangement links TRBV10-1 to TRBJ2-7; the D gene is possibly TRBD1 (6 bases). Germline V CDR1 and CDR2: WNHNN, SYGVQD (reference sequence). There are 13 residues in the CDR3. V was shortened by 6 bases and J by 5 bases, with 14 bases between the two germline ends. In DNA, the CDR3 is TGCGCCAGCAGAGTTCTAAACAGGGACGAGCAGTACTTC. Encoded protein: CASRVLNRDEQYF.

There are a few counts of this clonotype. CDR3 residues: CASSLRGYAGKLFF. DNA of the CDR3: TGTGCCAGCAGTTTAAGGGGGTACGCGGGAAAACTGTTTTTT. V gene TRBV12-3 or TRBV12-4 combines with J gene TRBJ1-4; possible D gene TRBD1, 6 bases. V was pared by 2 bases and J by 10 bases, with 14 bases between. This CDR3 is 14 amino acids long.

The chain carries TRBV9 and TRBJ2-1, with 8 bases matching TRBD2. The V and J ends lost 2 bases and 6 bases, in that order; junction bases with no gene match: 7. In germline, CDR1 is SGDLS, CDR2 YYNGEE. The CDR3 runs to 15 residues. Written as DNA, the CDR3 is TGTGCCAGCAGCGTGGCGGGGGGCCTCAGCAATGAGCAGTTCTTC. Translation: CASSVAGGLSNEQFF.

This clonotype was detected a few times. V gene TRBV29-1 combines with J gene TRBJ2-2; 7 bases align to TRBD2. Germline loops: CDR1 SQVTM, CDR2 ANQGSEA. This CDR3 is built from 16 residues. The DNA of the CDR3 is TGCAGTGTTTCCTCCGGGACCCGGGAGGACACCGGGGAGCTGTTTTTT. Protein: CSVSSGTREDTGELFF.

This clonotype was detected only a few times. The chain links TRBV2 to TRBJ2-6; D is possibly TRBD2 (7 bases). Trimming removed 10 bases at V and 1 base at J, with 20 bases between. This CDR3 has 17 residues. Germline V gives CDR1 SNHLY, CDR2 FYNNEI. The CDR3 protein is CATSRGGHSSGANVLTF. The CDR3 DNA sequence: TGTGCCACCTCTAGGGGGGGGCACAGTTCTGGGGCCAACGTCCTGACTTTC. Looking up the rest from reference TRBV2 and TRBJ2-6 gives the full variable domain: EPEVTQTPSHQVTQMGQEVILRCVPISNHLYFYWYRQILGQKVEFLVSFYNNEISEKSEIFDDQFSVERPDGSNFTLKIRSTKLEDSAMYFCATSRGGHSSGANVLTFGAGSRLTVL.

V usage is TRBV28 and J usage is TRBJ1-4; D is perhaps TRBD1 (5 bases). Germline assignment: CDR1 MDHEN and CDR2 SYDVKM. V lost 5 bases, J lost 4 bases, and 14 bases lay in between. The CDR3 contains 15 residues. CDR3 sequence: CASSPTIGGNEKLFF. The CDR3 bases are TGTGCCAGCAGTCCTACAATCGGGGGTAATGAAAAACTGTTTTTT.

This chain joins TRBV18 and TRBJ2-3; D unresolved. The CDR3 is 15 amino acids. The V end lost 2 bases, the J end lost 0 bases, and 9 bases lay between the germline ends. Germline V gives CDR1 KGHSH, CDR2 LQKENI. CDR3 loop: CASSPSLDSTDTQYF. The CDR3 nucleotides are TGTGCCAGCTCACCAAGCCTGGACAGCACAGATACGCAGTATTTT.